The source of this TCR beta chain is a study of T cells in Graves' hyperthyroidism and ophthalmopathy. The CDR3 totals 13 residues. Germline V gene data show CDR1 as SEHNR and CDR2 as FQNEAQ (reference sequence). The ends were cut back, 5 bases at V and 10 bases at J, with 12 bases in the middle. This clonotype has a handful of counts. The investigators amplified TCR beta CDR3 regions from RNA transcripts. Carried out on the TCR CDR3, a first-round RT-PCR used the HTBI primer set. TCRdb analysed the multiplex PCR reads with MiXCR anew, one entry per CDR3 protein. The data contain some 720,000 distinct CDR3 sequences, about 17% of them singletons.

The clonotype originates from a man between 18 and 29 years old with Graves' hyperthyroidism. Sequenced sample: blood. The chain links TRBV7-9 to TRBJ1-6; D might be TRBD1 (6 bases). The CDR3 protein is CASSNRVGSPLHF. For the CDR3, the DNA is TGTGCCAGCAGCAACAGGGTGGGGTCACCCCTCCACTTT.